The present T cell receptor beta chain was sequenced within a study of the immune and genomic landscape of osteosarcoma. Study context: Around 77% had unfavorable pathologic response to standard therapy. Overall study findings and caveats: Clonality was low: mean about 0.083, highest 0.3 to 0.35, suggesting limited expansion.

Comments on this clone: Its target is unknown.

Primary, local recurrence and metastasis osteosarcoma tumors were taken after treatment from poor-prognosis patients. The CDR3 runs 15 residues. V was clipped by 3 bases and J by 1 base, with 11 bases between them. Germline lookup yields CDR1 SGHAT and CDR2 FQDESV (reference sequence). Measured with immunoSEQ multiplex PCR; TCRdb has only the in-frame clones, and not every one. The table records around 6,800 clones, about 63% of them present only once. The genes are TRBV11-1 and TRBJ2-3; D may be TRBD1 (6 bases). Sequencing was done on a sample of osteosarcoma tumor tissue from the lung. The source is a human donor with osteosarcoma. This CDR3 reads CASSLGRGGTDTQYF. The DNA of the CDR3 is TGTGCCAGCAGCTTGGGCAGGGGCGGCACAGATACGCAGTATTTT.